This entry describes one T cell receptor (beta chain). The antigen is not known. PCR involved 60 Vbeta and 13 Jbeta primers. Method: immunoSEQ multiplex PCR; TCRdb's copy keeps in-frame clones and lacks some. Among some 200,000 clones listed, 75% to 90% were seen once. The data were taken from a study of cytomegalovirus exposure and HLA in healthy donors. The germline gives CDR1 LNHDA, CDR2 SQIVND (reference sequence). CDR3 length: 14 residues. V lost 2 bases, J lost 7 bases, and 5 bases stayed unmatched. Whole-study findings and limits: Later analysis indicated greater clonal expansion among HLA-associated TCR beta chains than among equally common other chains. In a later analysis, a missense DCLRE1C variant was linked to TCR beta V- and J-gene trimming. A cluster of highly shared sequence variants was likely a sequencing artifact.

The TCR originated in a woman younger than 35 in good health and CMV-seronegative. Sequencing was performed on PBMCs. The chain is built from TRBV19 and TRBJ1-5; TRBD1 matches 7 bases. The CDR3 region is CASSIQETGQPQHF. The CDR3 DNA is TGTGCCAGTAGTATACAGGAGACAGGGCAGCCCCAGCATTTT.